This T cell receptor beta chain derives from a study of response to subunit inactivated influenza vaccine. The CDR3 covers 14 residues. V shed 7 bases and J shed 4 bases, with 18 bases lying between them. Per the germline V gene, CDR1 is SQVTM and CDR2 is ANQGSEA. Study conclusions and caveats: The authors suggested that every seasonal influenza vaccination recruits few new T cells.

MiXCR, applied by TCRdb to the RT-PCR reads, yields one record per CDR3 protein. Among fewer than 750,000 distinct CDR3 sequences listed, 13% to 15% were seen once. Notes on this clonotype: The target antigen is unknown.

The J gene is TRBJ2-3, the V gene TRBV29-1, with a possible D match to TRBD2 (5 bases). This sequence originates from a man over 45 who received an inactivated influenza vaccine. The specimen comprised PBMCs from blood, sampled roughly 12 days after vaccination. CDR3 in amino acids: CSAQVGVLSDTQYF. For the CDR3, the DNA is TGCAGCGCCCAAGTGGGAGTCCTATCAGATACGCAGTATTTT.